Listed here is a single T cell receptor beta chain. Its antigen is currently unknown. Other DNA sequences from this sample encode an identical CDR3 as well. Trimming removed 3 bases from V and 3 bases from J, with 5 bases in between. The CDR3 has 12 residues. Germline assignment: CDR1 SGHNT and CDR2 YENEEA. Generated by immunoSEQ multiplex PCR, the TCRdb table keeps only in-frame clones and is missing some. The table lists some 2.3 million clones, 80% to 95% of them singletons. The data belong to a study of shared clonotypes between healthy human individuals. Turning to the study itself: The donor pool was made up of a couple of women and three men aged 18 to 49.

Study conclusions and caveats: It was observed that roughly 5.4% of naive CD4 clonotypes were shared across several donors. Generation probability values for non-shared clonotypes were lower than those for clonotypes shared by all four donors.

In the CD4+ fraction, cells were divided into CD45RA+ naive and CD45RA-negative memory subsets. The chain carries TRBV11-3 and TRBJ1-1; D not certain. The sample taken for sequencing was naive CD4+ T cells from PBMCs. Subset indicated: CD45RA+ positively selected. The receptor was derived from a man aged 18 to 30 in good health. Some clones in this sample may be carry-over from other donors' samples. CDR3 in amino acids: CASSFGDTEAFF. CDR3 sequence (DNA): TGTGCCAGCAGCTTTGGAGACACTGAAGCTTTCTTT.